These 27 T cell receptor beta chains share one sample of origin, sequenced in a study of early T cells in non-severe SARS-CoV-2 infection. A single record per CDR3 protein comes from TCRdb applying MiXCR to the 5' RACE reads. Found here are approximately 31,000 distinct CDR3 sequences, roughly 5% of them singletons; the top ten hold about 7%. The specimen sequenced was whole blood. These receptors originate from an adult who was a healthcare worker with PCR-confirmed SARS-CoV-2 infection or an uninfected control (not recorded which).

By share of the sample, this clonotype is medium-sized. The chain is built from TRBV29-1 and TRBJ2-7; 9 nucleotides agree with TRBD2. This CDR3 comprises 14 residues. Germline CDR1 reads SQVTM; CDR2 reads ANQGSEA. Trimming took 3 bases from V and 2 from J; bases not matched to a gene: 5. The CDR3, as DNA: TGCAGCGTTGAGAGCGGGAGGACTCCCTACGAGCAGTACTTC. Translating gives CSVESGRTPYEQYF.

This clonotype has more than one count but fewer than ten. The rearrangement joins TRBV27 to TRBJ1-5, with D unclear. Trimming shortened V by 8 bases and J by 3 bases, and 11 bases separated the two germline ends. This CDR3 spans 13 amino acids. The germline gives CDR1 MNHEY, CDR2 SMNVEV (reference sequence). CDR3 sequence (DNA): TGTGCCAGCTCCCCCGACATCAATCAGCCCCAGCATTTT. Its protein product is CASSPDINQPQHF.

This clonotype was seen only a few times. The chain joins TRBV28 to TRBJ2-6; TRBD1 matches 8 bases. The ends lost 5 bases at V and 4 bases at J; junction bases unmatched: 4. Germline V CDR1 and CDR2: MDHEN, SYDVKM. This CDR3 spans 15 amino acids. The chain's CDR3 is CASSLRGPGANVLTF. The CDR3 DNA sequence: TGTGCCAGCAGTCTCAGGGGGCCCGGGGCCAACGTCCTGACTTTC.

CDR3 in DNA: TGTGCCAGTAGTATAGCTAGCGGGCCTACGGGGGATACGCAGTATTTT. Translated, it gives CASSIASGPTGDTQYF. The chain employs TRBV19 and TRBJ2-3; 8 bases line up with TRBD2. The CDR3 is 16 residues long. Unmatched junction bases numbered 9, after V lost 1 base and J lost 6 bases. Germline CDR1 LNHDA, CDR2 SQIVND (reference sequence). Full variable domain (rest looked up from reference TRBV19 and TRBJ2-3): DGGITQSPKYLFRKEGQNVTLSCEQNLNHDAMYWYRQDPGQGLRLIYYSQIVNDFQKGDIAEGYSVSREKKESFPLTVTSAQKNPTAFYLCASSIASGPTGDTQYFGPGTRLTVL.

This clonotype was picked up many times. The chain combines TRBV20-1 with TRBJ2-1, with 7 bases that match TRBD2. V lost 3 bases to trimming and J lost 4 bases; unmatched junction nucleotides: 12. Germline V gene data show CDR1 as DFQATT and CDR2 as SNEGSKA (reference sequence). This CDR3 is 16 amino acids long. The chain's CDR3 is CSARAGTTSTYNEQFF. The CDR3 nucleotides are TGCAGTGCTAGGGCTGGGACTACCAGCACATACAATGAGCAGTTCTTC.

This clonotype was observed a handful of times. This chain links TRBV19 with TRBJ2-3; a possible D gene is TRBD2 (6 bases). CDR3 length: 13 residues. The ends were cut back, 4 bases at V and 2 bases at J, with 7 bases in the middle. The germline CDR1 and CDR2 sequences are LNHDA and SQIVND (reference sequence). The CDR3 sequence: CASSRTNTDTQYF. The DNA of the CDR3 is TGTGCCAGTAGTAGGACTAACACAGATACGCAGTATTTT.

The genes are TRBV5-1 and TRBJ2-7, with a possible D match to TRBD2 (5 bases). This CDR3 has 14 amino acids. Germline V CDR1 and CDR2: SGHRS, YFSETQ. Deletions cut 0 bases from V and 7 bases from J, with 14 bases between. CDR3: CASSLGGESSEQYF. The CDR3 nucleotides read TGCGCCAGCAGCTTGGGGGGAGAGTCGAGTGAGCAGTACTTC.

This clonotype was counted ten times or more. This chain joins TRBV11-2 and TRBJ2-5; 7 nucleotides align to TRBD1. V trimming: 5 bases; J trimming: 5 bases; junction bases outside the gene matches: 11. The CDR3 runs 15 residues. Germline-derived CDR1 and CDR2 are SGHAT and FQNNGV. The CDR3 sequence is CASSPDRTGAETQYF. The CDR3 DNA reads TGTGCCAGCAGCCCCGATAGGACAGGCGCGGAGACCCAGTACTTC. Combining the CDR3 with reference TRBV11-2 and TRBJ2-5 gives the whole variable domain EAGVAQSPRYKIIEKRQSVAFWCNPISGHATLYWYQQILGQGPKLLIQFQNNGVVDDSQLPKDRFSAERLKGVDSTLKIQPAKLEDSAVYLCASSPDRTGAETQYFGPGTRLLVL.

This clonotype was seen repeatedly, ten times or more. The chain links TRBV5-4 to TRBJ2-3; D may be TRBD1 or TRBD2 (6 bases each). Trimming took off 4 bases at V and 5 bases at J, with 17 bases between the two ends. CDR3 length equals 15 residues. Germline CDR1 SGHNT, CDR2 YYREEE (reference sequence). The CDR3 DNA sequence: TGTGCCAGCAGCCCCACAGGGACGGAGGGAGATACGCAGTATTTT. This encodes CASSPTGTEGDTQYF.

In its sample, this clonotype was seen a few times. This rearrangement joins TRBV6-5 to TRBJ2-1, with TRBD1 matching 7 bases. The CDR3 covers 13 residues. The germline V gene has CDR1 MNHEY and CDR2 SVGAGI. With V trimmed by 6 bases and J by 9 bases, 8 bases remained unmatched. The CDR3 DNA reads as TGTGCCAGCAGAAGACAGGGTCCCGGTGAGCAGTTCTTC. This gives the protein CASRRQGPGEQFF.

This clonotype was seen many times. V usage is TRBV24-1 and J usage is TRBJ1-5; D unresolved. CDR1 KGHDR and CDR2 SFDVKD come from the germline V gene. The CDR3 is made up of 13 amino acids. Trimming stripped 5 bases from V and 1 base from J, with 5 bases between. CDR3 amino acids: CATSVGSNQPQHF. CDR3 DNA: TGTGCCACCAGTGTAGGCAGCAATCAGCCCCAGCATTTT.

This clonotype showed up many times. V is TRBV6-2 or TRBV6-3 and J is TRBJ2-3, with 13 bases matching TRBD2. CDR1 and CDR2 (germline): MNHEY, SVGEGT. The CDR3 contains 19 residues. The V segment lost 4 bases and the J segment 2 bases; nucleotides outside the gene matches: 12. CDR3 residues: CASSLVAGTSGKHTDTQYF. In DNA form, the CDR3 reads TGTGCCAGCAGTTTGGTCGCCGGGACTAGCGGGAAACACACAGATACGCAGTATTTT.

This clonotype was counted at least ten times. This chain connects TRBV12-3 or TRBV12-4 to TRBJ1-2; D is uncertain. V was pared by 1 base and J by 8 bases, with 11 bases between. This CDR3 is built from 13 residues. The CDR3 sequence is CASSLEYRGGYTF. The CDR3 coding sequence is TGTGCCAGCAGTTTAGAGTACAGAGGAGGCTACACCTTC.

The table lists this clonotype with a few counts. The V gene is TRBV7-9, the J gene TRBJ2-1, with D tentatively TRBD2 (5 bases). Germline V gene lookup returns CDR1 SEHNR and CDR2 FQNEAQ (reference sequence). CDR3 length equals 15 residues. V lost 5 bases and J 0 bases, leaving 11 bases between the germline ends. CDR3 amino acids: CASSHERSSYNEQFF. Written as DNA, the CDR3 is TGTGCCAGCAGCCACGAGCGGAGCTCCTACAATGAGCAGTTCTTC. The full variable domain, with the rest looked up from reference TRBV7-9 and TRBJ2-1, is DTGVSQNPRHKITKRGQNVTFRCDPISEHNRLYWYRQTLGQGPEFLTYFQNEAQLEKSRLLSDRFSAERPKGSFSTLEIQRTEQGDSAMYLCASSHERSSYNEQFFGPGTRLTVL.

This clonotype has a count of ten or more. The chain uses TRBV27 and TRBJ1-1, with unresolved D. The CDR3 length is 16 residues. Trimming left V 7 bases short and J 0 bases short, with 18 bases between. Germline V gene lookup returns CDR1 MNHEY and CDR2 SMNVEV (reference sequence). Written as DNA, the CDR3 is TGTGCCAGCACCCCCTTGGGTCTTCCGTTGAACACTGAAGCTTTCTTT. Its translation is CASTPLGLPLNTEAFF.

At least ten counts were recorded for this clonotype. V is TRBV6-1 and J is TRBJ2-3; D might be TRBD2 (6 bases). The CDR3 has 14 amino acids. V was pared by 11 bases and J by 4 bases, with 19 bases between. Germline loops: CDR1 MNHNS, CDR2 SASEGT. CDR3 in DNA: TGTGCCCTTTCGCGGGGACCGGAGGCAGATACGCAGTATTTT. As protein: CALSRGPEADTQYF.

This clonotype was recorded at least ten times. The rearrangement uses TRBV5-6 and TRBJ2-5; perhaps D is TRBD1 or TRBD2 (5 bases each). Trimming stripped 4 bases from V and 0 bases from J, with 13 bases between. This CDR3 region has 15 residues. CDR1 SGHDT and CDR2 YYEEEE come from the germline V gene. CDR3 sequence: CASSGTGLYQETQYF. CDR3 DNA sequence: TGTGCCAGCAGCGGGACCGGGTTGTACCAAGAGACCCAGTACTTC.

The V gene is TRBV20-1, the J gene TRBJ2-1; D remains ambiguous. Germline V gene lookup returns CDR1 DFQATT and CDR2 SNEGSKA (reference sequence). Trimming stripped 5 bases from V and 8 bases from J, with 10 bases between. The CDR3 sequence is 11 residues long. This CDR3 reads CSAGVRDEQFF. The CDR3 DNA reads TGCAGTGCTGGGGTTCGTGATGAGCAGTTCTTC.

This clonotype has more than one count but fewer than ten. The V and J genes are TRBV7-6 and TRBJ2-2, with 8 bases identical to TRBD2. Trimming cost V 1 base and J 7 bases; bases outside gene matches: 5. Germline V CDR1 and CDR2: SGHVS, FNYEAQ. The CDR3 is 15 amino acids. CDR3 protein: CASSLVLSGSGELFF. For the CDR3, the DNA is TGTGCCAGCAGCTTAGTCCTAAGCGGGAGCGGGGAGCTGTTTTTT.

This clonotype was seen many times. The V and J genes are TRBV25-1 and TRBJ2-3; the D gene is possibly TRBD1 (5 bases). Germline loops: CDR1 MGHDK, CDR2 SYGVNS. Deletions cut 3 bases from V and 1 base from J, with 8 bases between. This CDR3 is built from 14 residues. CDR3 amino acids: CASSDRVGTDTQYF. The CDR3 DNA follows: TGTGCCAGCAGTGACAGGGTGGGCACAGATACGCAGTATTTT.

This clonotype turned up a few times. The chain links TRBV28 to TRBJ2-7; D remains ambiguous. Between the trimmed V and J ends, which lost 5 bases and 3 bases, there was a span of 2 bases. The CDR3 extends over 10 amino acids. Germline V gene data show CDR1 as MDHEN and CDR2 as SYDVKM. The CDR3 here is CASSRYEQYF. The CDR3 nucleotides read TGTGCCAGCAGTCGCTACGAGCAGTACTTC.

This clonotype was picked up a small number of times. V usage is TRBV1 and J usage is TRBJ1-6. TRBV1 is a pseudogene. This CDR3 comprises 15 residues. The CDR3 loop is CTSSHRRGSDSPLHF. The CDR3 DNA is TGCACCAGCAGCCATAGGAGGGGATCGGATTCACCCCTCCACTTT.

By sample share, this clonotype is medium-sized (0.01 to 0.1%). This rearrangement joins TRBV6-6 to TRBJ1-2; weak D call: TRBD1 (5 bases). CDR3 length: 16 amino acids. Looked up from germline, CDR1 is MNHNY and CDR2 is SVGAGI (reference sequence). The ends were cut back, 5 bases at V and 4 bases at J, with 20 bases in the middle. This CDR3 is CASSNALAGLGYGYTF. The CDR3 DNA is TGTGCCAGCAGTAACGCTTTGGCAGGGCTCGGCTATGGCTACACCTTC.

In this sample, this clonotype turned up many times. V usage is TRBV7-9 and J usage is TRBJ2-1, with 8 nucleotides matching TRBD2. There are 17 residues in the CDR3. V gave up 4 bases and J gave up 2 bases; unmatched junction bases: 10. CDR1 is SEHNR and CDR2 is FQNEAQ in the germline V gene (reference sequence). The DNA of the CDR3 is TGTGCCAGCAGCTCGTGGGGACTAGTGGGCCCCTACAATGAGCAGTTCTTC. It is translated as CASSSWGLVGPYNEQFF.

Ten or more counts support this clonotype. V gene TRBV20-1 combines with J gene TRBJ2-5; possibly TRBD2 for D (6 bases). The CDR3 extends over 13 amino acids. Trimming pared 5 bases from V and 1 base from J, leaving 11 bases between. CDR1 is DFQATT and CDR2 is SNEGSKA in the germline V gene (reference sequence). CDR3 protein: CSAHSGSQETQYF. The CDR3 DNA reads TGCAGTGCTCATAGCGGCAGCCAAGAGACCCAGTACTTC.

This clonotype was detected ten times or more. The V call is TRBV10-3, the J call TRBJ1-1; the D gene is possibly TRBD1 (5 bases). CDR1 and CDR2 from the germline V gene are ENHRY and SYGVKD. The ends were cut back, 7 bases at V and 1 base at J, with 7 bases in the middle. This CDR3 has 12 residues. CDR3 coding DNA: TGTGCCATCAATACAGGGAACACTGAAGCTTTCTTT. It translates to CAINTGNTEAFF.

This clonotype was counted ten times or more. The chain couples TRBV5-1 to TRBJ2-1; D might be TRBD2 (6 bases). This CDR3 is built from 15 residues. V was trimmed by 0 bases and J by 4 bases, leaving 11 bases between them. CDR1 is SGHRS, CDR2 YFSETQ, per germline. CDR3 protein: CASSLAGEIYNEQFF. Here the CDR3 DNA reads TGCGCCAGCAGCTTGGCGGGGGAAATATACAATGAGCAGTTCTTC.